This TCR beta chain was sequenced for a study of blood T cell repertoires in COVID-19. Between the trimmed V and J ends, which lost 6 bases and 1 base, there was a span of 12 bases. The germline gives CDR1 WSHSY, CDR2 SAAADI. The CDR3 loop spans 14 amino acids. In the source study's methods: Counts of nucleated cells, estimated from reference gene primer amplification, were obtained. Produced via immunoSEQ multiplex PCR; TCRdb's table is partial and in-frame only. That table supplies the V and J calls and clone size; D and trimming were determined from the DNA. The top ten hold around 3% of the sample, which has 250,000 or so clones, 70% to 90% seen once.

Material for sequencing was peripheral blood. The receptor comes from a man between 18 and 29 years old with active or convalescent COVID-19. The rearrangement uses TRBV10-2 and TRBJ1-2; D uncertain. CDR3 DNA sequence: TGCGCCAGCAGGATGTCGACTGATAACTATGGCTACACCTTC. It translates to CASRMSTDNYGYTF.